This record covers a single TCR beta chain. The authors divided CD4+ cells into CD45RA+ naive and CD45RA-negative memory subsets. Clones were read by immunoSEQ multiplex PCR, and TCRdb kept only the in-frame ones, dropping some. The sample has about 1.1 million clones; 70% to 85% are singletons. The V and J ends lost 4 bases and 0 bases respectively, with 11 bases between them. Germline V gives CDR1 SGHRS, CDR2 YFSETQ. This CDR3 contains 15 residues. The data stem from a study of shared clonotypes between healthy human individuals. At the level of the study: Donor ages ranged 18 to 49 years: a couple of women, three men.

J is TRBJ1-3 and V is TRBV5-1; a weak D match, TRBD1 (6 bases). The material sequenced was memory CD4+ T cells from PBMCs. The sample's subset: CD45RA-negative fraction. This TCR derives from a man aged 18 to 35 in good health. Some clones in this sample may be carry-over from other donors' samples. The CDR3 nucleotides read TGCGCCAGCAGCGACAGGCTGGGCTCTGGAAACACCATATATTTT. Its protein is CASSDRLGSGNTIYF.